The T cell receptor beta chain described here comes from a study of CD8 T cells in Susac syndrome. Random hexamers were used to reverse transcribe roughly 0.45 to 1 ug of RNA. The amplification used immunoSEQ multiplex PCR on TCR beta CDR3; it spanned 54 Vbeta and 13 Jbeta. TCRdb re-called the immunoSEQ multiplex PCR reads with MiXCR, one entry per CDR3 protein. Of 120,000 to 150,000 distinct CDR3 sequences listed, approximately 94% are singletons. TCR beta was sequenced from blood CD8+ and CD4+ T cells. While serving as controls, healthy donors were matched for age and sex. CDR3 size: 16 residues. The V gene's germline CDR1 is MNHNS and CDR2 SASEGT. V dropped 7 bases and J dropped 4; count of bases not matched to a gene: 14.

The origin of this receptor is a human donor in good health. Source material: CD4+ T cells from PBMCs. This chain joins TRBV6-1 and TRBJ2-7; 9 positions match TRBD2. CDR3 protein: CASTLQAGLAQYEQYF. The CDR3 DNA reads TGTGCCAGCACCTTACAGGCGGGACTAGCTCAATACGAGCAGTACTTC.